The rows below give T cell receptor beta chains drawn from one sample of a study of blood T cells in healthy people across ages. Each CDR3 protein is one row after TCRdb ran MiXCR on the 5' RACE reads. The table lists roughly 1.7 million distinct CDR3 sequences, 34% of them singletons. Material: blood. These receptors originate from a woman under 40 in good health. CDR3s include the opening cysteine and the closing phenylalanine or tryptophan. A D gene is named only where the DNA matches it firmly. Size tells how often a clone was seen (once, few, many) or the class of an expanded clone, and some rows leave it out.

size,D,J,V,length,DNA,CDR3
.,TRBD2,TRBJ2-1,TRBV3-1,19,TGTGCCAGCAGCCAAGATCGCCGGAAGCGGGGGGCCCCGTACAATGAGCAGTTCTTC,CASSQDRRKRGAPYNEQFF
.,.,TRBJ2-5,TRBV21-1,15,TGTGCCAGCAGCACATTTGACAGGGGGAGAGAGACCCAGTACTTC,CASSTFDRGRETQYF
many,TRBD2,TRBJ2-3,TRBV5-1,16,TGTGCCAGCAGCTCTCTAGCGGGGGGGCCAACAGATACGCAGTATTTT,CASSSLAGGPTDTQYF
.,TRBD2,TRBJ2-7,TRBV6-1,15,TGTGCCAGCAGTGATATCCCTAGCGGGAGGTACGAGCAGTACTTC,CASSDIPSGRYEQYF
few,TRBD2,TRBJ2-5,TRBV20-1,14,TGCAGTGCTAGCGTAGCGGGGGTACGAGAGACCCAGTACTTC,CSASVAGVRETQYF
few,TRBD2,TRBJ2-1,TRBV4-1,16,TGCGCCAGCAGCCAAGATCCTAGCGGTTATTGGGATGAGCAGTTCTTC,CASSQDPSGYWDEQFF
.,.,TRBJ1-1,TRBV5-5,16,TGTGCCAGCAGCTTGGAATCTGACATGTTGAACACTGAAGCTTTCTTT,CASSLESDMLNTEAFF
.,TRBD1,TRBJ2-5,TRBV5-5,15,TGTGCCAGCAGCCATGGACAGGGAAGCCCAGAGACCCAGTACTTC,CASSHGQGSPETQYF
many,TRBD1,TRBJ2-7,TRBV20-1,14,TGCAGTGCAAATCCGGGACAGAGAACCTACGAGCAGTACTTC,CSANPGQRTYEQYF
few,.,TRBJ2-1,TRBV4-1,17,TGCGCCAGCAGCCTCTACTGGGGGCGGGGAGCCTACAATGAGCAGTTCTTC,CASSLYWGRGAYNEQFF
.,.,TRBJ2-7,TRBV6-5,14,TGTGCCAGCAGTAAAGGGGGGACCCAATACGAGCAGTACTTC,CASSKGGTQYEQYF
few,TRBD2,TRBJ2-7,TRBV4-1,17,TGCGCCAGCAGCCTCTTAGCGGGAGGCCGGTCGGAGTACGAGCAGTACTTC,CASSLLAGGRSEYEQYF
once,.,TRBJ1-2,TRBV18,12,TGTGCCAGCTCACCACCCACGGATGGCTACACCTTC,CASSPPTDGYTF
few,TRBD2,TRBJ2-1,TRBV20-1,15,TGCAGTGCAGGGACTAGCGGGAGTTTCCACAATGAGCAGTTCTTC,CSAGTSGSFHNEQFF
.,TRBD2,TRBJ2-5,TRBV27,17,TGTGCCAGCAGTCCTCATAAGATAGCGGGAGGCCGAGAGACCCAGTACTTC,CASSPHKIAGGRETQYF
few,.,TRBJ1-2,TRBV20-1,14,TGCAGTGCTAGTCAAGGCAGGGCGGACGGTGGCTACACCTTC,CSASQGRADGGYTF
.,TRBD2,TRBJ2-7,TRBV7-8,18,TGTGTCAGCAGCTTAGTACTAGCGGGGACCAGGAGCTCCTACGAGCAGTACTTC,CVSSLVLAGTRSSYEQYF
few,TRBD1,TRBJ1-1,TRBV29-1,13,TGCAGCGTTAGGGACAGGGGGAACACTGAAGCTTTCTTT,CSVRDRGNTEAFF
few,.,TRBJ2-1,TRBV20-1,14,TGCAGTGCTAGCCGCCTTGACGCCTACAATGAGCAGTTCTTC,CSASRLDAYNEQFF
.,.,TRBJ1-2,TRBV6-1,14,.,CASSERVWGYGCTF
.,TRBD1,TRBJ2-2,TRBV27,17,TGTGCCAGCAGCGACCCGGGACAGGCTGTTCCCACCGGGGAGCTGTTTTTT,CASSDPGQAVPTGELFF
.,.,TRBJ2-7,TRBV28,13,TGTGCCAGCTCACCGGGGGCTCTCTACGAGCAGTACTTC,CASSPGALYEQYF